The 30 T cell receptor beta chains listed next were all sequenced from one sample in a study of spatial heterogeneity in lung cancer. TCRdb re-called the 5' RACE reads with MiXCR, one entry per CDR3 protein. The sample includes around 92,000 distinct CDR3 sequences, approximately 12% of them seen just once. As to time point: sample taken at primary tumor resection. Sequencing covered unsorted whole RNA taken from tumor, nontumor lung or frozen PBMC. Here the sequenced sample was PBMCs, taken at surgery. These receptors were collected from a male donor with early-stage non-small cell lung cancer.

The J gene is TRBJ2-7, the V gene TRBV6-5; a possible D gene is TRBD1 (6 bases). Germline-derived CDR1 and CDR2 are MNHEY and SVGAGI. This CDR3 is built from 13 residues. V lost 3 bases and J 3 bases, leaving 9 bases between the germline ends. CDR3 residues: CASSYRQDYEQYF. The CDR3 DNA reads as TGTGCCAGCAGTTATAGACAGGACTACGAGCAGTACTTC.

This clonotype was counted at least ten times. The chain combines TRBV7-9 with TRBJ1-1; D unresolved. Trimming pared 5 bases from V and 5 bases from J, leaving 15 bases between. The germline CDR1 and CDR2 sequences are SEHNR and FQNEAQ (reference sequence). The CDR3 runs 14 residues. Here the CDR3 reads CASSPTRGRTEAFF. The CDR3 nucleotides are TGTGCCAGCAGCCCAACCCGAGGGCGGACTGAAGCTTTCTTT. Full variable domain (remainder filled in from reference TRBV7-9 and TRBJ1-1): DTGVSQNPRHKITKRGQNVTFRCDPISEHNRLYWYRQTLGQGPEFLTYFQNEAQLEKSRLLSDRFSAERPKGSFSTLEIQRTEQGDSAMYLCASSPTRGRTEAFFGQGTRLTVV.

In this sample, this clonotype turned up a few times. The rearrangement joins TRBV20-1 to TRBJ2-3; 11 bases are a match to TRBD2. Looked up from germline, CDR1 is DFQATT and CDR2 is SNEGSKA (reference sequence). This CDR3 is 14 amino acids long. The CDR3 here is CSERLAGNTDTQYF. DNA for the CDR3: TGCAGCGAACGACTAGCGGGGAACACAGATACGCAGTATTTT.

This clonotype was observed at least ten times. This chain connects TRBV28 to TRBJ2-1; 11 nucleotides match TRBD2. Trimming took 8 bases from V and 6 from J; bases not matched to a gene: 9. The germline gives CDR1 MDHEN, CDR2 SYDVKM. This CDR3 spans 15 amino acids. The DNA of the CDR3 is TGTGCCAGCGGCCCTATAGCGGGGGGGCGCAATGAGCAGTTCTTC. Its translation is CASGPIAGGRNEQFF.

The rearrangement links TRBV6-6 to TRBJ2-2, with 12 positions matching TRBD1. Unmatched junction bases numbered 9, after V lost 8 bases and J lost 2 bases. There are 17 residues in the CDR3. CDR1 is MNHNY, CDR2 SVGAGI, per germline (reference sequence). The CDR3 coding sequence is TGTGCCAGCGGTGGCCGGGACAGGGGGCGAAACACCGGGGAGCTGTTTTTT. As protein: CASGGRDRGRNTGELFF.

This clonotype was seen only a few times. This chain links TRBV9 with TRBJ2-1, with D perhaps given as TRBD1 or TRBD2 (5 bases each). V lost 4 bases and J 11 bases, leaving 13 bases between the germline ends. The germline gives CDR1 SGDLS, CDR2 YYNGEE. The CDR3 has 12 amino acids. The CDR3 bases are TGTGCCAGCAGCTCCGTGGGGGAAAAGCAGTTCTTC. It specifies CASSSVGEKQFF. The complete variable domain, with remaining parts taken from reference TRBV9 and TRBJ2-1, reads DSGVTQTPKHLITATGQRVTLRCSPRSGDLSVYWYQQSLDQGLQFLIQYYNGEERAKGNILERFSAQQFPDLHSELNLSSLELGDSALYFCASSSVGEKQFFGPGTRLTVL.

The chain joins TRBV21-1 to TRBJ1-2; TRBD1, the table's D call, was not compared with the DNA. TRBV21-1 is assigned pseudogene status. This CDR3 is built from 16 residues. CDR3 in DNA: TGTGCCAGCAGCAAGGTCCGGGACAGGGGGGACTATGGCTACACCTTC. It specifies CASSKVRDRGDYGYTF.

The table lists this clonotype with many counts. This sequence joins TRBV20-1 and TRBJ1-5; 9 bases are a match to TRBD1. V lost 5 bases and J lost 3; bases outside the gene matches: 5. From germline, CDR1 is DFQATT and CDR2 SNEGSKA (reference sequence). This CDR3 comprises 14 residues. This CDR3 is CSAGTGGINQPQHF. The CDR3 coding sequence is TGCAGTGCTGGAACAGGGGGCATCAATCAGCCCCAGCATTTT.

This clonotype was detected a few times. The chain links TRBV4-2 to TRBJ2-1, with TRBD1 matching over 7 bases. CDR1 and CDR2 (germline): LGHNA, YNFKEQ. The CDR3 runs to 13 residues. After removal of 0 bases from V and 13 bases from J, the junction contained 6 bases not matched to a gene. The CDR3 DNA reads as TGTGCCAGCAGCCAAGAGGCCCGGGACAGCCAGTTCTTC. It yields the protein CASSQEARDSQFF.

This clonotype came up a few times. The chain couples TRBV27 to TRBJ1-2; D is perhaps TRBD1 (5 bases). The germline gives CDR1 MNHEY, CDR2 SMNVEV (reference sequence). Trimming shortened V by 3 bases and J by 2 bases, and 7 bases separated the two germline ends. The CDR3 contains 13 residues. CDR3 sequence: CASSFGTNYGYTF. For the CDR3, the DNA is TGTGCCAGCAGTTTCGGGACCAACTATGGCTACACCTTC.

This clonotype was seen many times. The chain combines TRBV3-1 with TRBJ2-2, with D perhaps TRBD1 or TRBD2 (5 bases each). Germline assignment: CDR1 LGHDT and CDR2 YNNKEL (reference sequence). This CDR3 comprises 15 residues. V gave up 2 bases and J gave up 4 bases, with 11 bases separating them. CDR3 region: CASSQMDGATGELFF. The DNA of the CDR3 is TGTGCCAGCAGCCAAATGGACGGGGCCACCGGGGAGCTGTTTTTT.

The chain combines TRBV24-1 with TRBJ1-5; D gene unclear. The CDR3 spans 14 residues. V was cut by 5 bases and J by 0 bases, with 7 bases left in between. Germline-derived CDR1 and CDR2 are KGHDR and SFDVKD. This CDR3 reads CATSGSTSNQPQHF. The DNA of the CDR3 is TGTGCCACCAGTGGTTCGACTAGCAATCAGCCCCAGCATTTT.

The chain carries TRBV6-2 or TRBV6-3 and TRBJ2-1; 7 bases are shared with TRBD2. V was clipped by 5 bases and J by 0 bases; unmatched bases: 10. Per the germline V gene, CDR1 is MNHEY and CDR2 is SVGEGT. This CDR3 has 17 residues. The CDR3 reads CASSTPGGGSSYNEQFF. Written as DNA, the CDR3 is TGTGCCAGCAGTACCCCGGGGGGAGGAAGCTCCTACAATGAGCAGTTCTTC.

The DNA of the CDR3 is TGTGCCAGTAACCCAGGGGCGTTCAATCAGCCCCAGCATTTT. Translated, it gives CASNPGAFNQPQHF. The V gene is TRBV19, the J gene TRBJ1-5, with D possibly being TRBD1 (6 bases). Trimming removed 7 bases from V and 3 bases from J, with 13 bases in between. Germline CDR1 LNHDA, CDR2 SQIVND (reference sequence). The length of the CDR3 is 14 residues.

The V and J genes are TRBV4-3 and TRBJ1-5; possibly TRBD1 for D (5 bases). Between the trimmed V and J ends, which lost 0 bases and 3 bases, there was a span of 9 bases. This CDR3 is 15 amino acids long. The germline V gene has CDR1 LGHNA and CDR2 YSLEER. Here the CDR3 DNA reads TGCGCCAGCAGCCAAGATCTGGACATCAATCAGCCCCAGCATTTT. Translated, it gives CASSQDLDINQPQHF.

The J gene is TRBJ2-7, the V gene TRBV3-1; TRBD1 matches 9 bases. The V gene's germline CDR1 is LGHDT and CDR2 YNNKEL (reference sequence). The CDR3 is 14 residues long. V lost 2 bases to trimming and J lost 7 bases; unmatched junction nucleotides: 6. The CDR3 DNA sequence: TGTGCCAGCAGCCAACCGGACAGGGGCGGTGAGCAGTACTTC. Amino acid sequence: CASSQPDRGGEQYF.

This clonotype was counted between two and nine times. The V gene is TRBV7-9, the J gene TRBJ1-5; 8 bases are shared with TRBD1. The J segment lost 2 bases and the V segment lost 4 bases, leaving 10 bases of the junction unmatched. The V gene's germline CDR1 is SEHNR and CDR2 FQNEAQ (reference sequence). This CDR3 is 17 amino acids long. This CDR3 reads CASSSQIQGGGNQPQHF. In DNA, the CDR3 is TGTGCCAGCAGCTCGCAGATACAGGGGGGCGGCAATCAGCCCCAGCATTTT.

This clonotype has only a few counts. J is TRBJ2-5 and V is TRBV12-3 or TRBV12-4, with D tentatively TRBD1 or TRBD2 (6 bases each). The V gene lost 5 bases and the J gene lost 2 bases, with 18 bases spanning the gap. This CDR3 comprises 16 residues. CDR3 loop: CASSGIVGGGQETQYF. The CDR3 nucleotides are TGTGCCAGCAGTGGCATTGTCGGGGGCGGTCAAGAGACCCAGTACTTC.

The chain employs TRBV11-1 and TRBJ2-5, with 9 bases identical to TRBD2. There are 14 residues in the CDR3. The V gene end was trimmed by 5 bases and the J gene end by 5 bases; junction bases not matched to a gene: 6. The germline V gene has CDR1 SGHAT and CDR2 FQDESV (reference sequence). CDR3 sequence reads: CASSQAGGDETQYF. For the CDR3, the DNA is TGTGCCAGCAGCCAAGCGGGGGGCGACGAGACCCAGTACTTC. The full variable domain, its missing parts supplied by reference TRBV11-1 and TRBJ2-5, is EAEVAQSPRYKITEKSQAVAFWCDPISGHATLYWYRQILGQGPELLVQFQDESVVDDSQLPKDRFSAERLKGVDSTLKIQPAELGDSAMYLCASSQAGGDETQYFGPGTRLLVL.

This clonotype appeared a few times. The chain is built from TRBV7-2 and TRBJ2-2; tentative D call: TRBD1 (6 bases). The CDR3 extends over 15 amino acids. V was pared by 5 bases and J by 4 bases, with 14 bases between. In germline, CDR1 is SGHTA, CDR2 FQGNSA. The CDR3 protein is CASSVQGRGTGELFF. The DNA of the CDR3 is TGTGCCAGCAGCGTACAGGGTCGGGGCACCGGGGAGCTGTTTTTT.

This clonotype was seen repeatedly, ten times or more. The chain couples TRBV30 to TRBJ2-7; TRBD1 is a possible D gene (5 bases). This CDR3 is 16 amino acids long. The germline gives CDR1 GTSNPN, CDR2 SVGIG (reference sequence). V lost 0 bases to trimming and J lost 0 bases, with 15 bases between them. This CDR3 is CAWSVRVGARSYEQYF. The CDR3, as DNA: TGTGCCTGGAGTGTAAGGGTAGGGGCTCGCTCCTACGAGCAGTACTTC.

This clonotype came up a few times. This chain uses TRBV7-9 with TRBJ1-5; no definite D call. This CDR3 has 13 amino acids. Trimming shortened V by 4 bases and J by 7 bases, and 11 bases separated the two germline ends. The germline V gene has CDR1 SEHNR and CDR2 FQNEAQ (reference sequence). The CDR3 spells CASSYNSGQPQHF. CDR3 nucleotides: TGTGCCAGCAGCTATAACTCGGGACAGCCCCAGCATTTT.

The V gene is TRBV7-3, the J gene TRBJ2-4; TRBD2 agrees at 13 bases. Germline V gene data show CDR1 as SGHTA and CDR2 as FQGTGA. This CDR3 has 16 residues. V shed 5 bases and J 5 bases; nucleotides not matched to a gene: 6. CDR3: CASSPGLAGVENIQYF. CDR3 nucleotides: TGTGCCAGCAGCCCAGGACTAGCGGGAGTCGAAAACATTCAGTACTTC.

This clonotype has more than one count but fewer than ten. This chain joins TRBV6-2 or TRBV6-3 and TRBJ2-7, with a weak D call TRBD1 (6 bases). V gave up 2 bases and J gave up 2 bases, with 10 bases separating them. The CDR3 loop spans 14 amino acids. CDR1 and CDR2 from the germline V gene are MNHEY and SVGEGT. In DNA, the CDR3 is TGTGCCAGCAGTTACCGGGGACAAGCCTACGAGCAGTACTTC. Translating it yields CASSYRGQAYEQYF.

V and J are TRBV20-1 and TRBJ2-3, with TRBD2 matching 7 bases. The V gene end was trimmed by 5 bases and the J gene end by 4 bases; junction bases not matched to a gene: 12. Germline V gene data show CDR1 as DFQATT and CDR2 as SNEGSKA (reference sequence). The CDR3 consists of 15 residues. As DNA, the CDR3 is TGCAGTGCTCGATTGGCTAGCGGAGGGTCAGATACGCAGTATTTT. Encoded protein: CSARLASGGSDTQYF.

The chain uses TRBV29-1 and TRBJ1-2; 11 nucleotides match TRBD1. Trimming removed 1 base from V and 5 bases from J; junction bases left unmatched: 6. Germline V gives CDR1 SQVTM, CDR2 ANQGSEA. This CDR3 has 15 residues. The CDR3 protein is CSVEGTGGPIYGYTF. The DNA for the CDR3 is TGCAGCGTTGAAGGGACAGGGGGCCCAATTTATGGCTACACCTTC.

This clonotype was picked up a small number of times. The gene calls are TRBV5-1 and TRBJ1-2; D not certain. Germline-derived CDR1 and CDR2 are SGHRS and YFSETQ. Deletions cut 0 bases from V and 7 bases from J, with 16 bases between. The CDR3 runs to 15 residues. As DNA, the CDR3 is TGCGCCAGCAGCTTGGAGGAACAGACCTCGGGTGGCTACACCTTC. This gives the protein CASSLEEQTSGGYTF.

This clonotype showed up just a few times. The rearrangement links TRBV12-3 or TRBV12-4 to TRBJ2-7, with 9 nucleotides matching TRBD1. J was trimmed by 5 bases and V by 2 bases; bases with no gene match: 10. The CDR3 covers 16 residues. CDR3 protein: CASSLNPGGQGHEQYF. The CDR3, as DNA: TGTGCCAGCAGTTTAAACCCGGGGGGACAGGGCCACGAGCAGTACTTC.

This clonotype came up many times. The chain links TRBV29-1 to TRBJ1-1; D gene ambiguous. Germline values: CDR1 SQVTM, CDR2 ANQGSEA. V gave up 8 bases and J gave up 10 bases, with 20 bases separating them. This CDR3 contains 12 residues. In DNA, the CDR3 is TGCAGCCTTGGGAAGCGCCACGGTGGAGCTTTCTTT. Amino acids: CSLGKRHGGAFF. Full variable domain (rest looked up from reference TRBV29-1 and TRBJ1-1): SAVISQKPSRDICQRGTSLTIQCQVDSQVTMMFWYRQQPGQSLTLIATANQGSEATYESGFVIDKFPISRPNLTFSTLTVSNMSPEDSSIYLCSLGKRHGGAFFGQGTRLTVV.

This clonotype has a handful of counts. The rearrangement uses TRBV7-2 and TRBJ2-5; unclear D gene. Trimming pared 5 bases from V and 4 bases from J, leaving 14 bases between. Germline lookup yields CDR1 SGHTA and CDR2 FQGNSA. The CDR3 runs to 14 residues. CDR3 nucleotide sequence: TGTGCCAGCAGCCCCATCTACGGTAGAGAGACCCAGTACTTC. It codes for CASSPIYGRETQYF.